This T cell receptor beta chain came from a study of blood T cell repertoires in COVID-19. Across the whole study: The United States, Italy and Spain supplied acute and convalescent COVID-19 samples. PBMCs, B-cell-depleted T cells, or T cells provided the cDNA or gDNA that made up the material.

Original analysis: By means of reference gene primer amplification, nucleated cell counts were estimated. Method: immunoSEQ multiplex PCR; TCRdb's copy keeps in-frame clones and lacks some. From that table come the V and J calls and clone size; the DNA was used to work out D and trimming. The table includes about 670,000 clones, over 80% detected once. V gave up 5 bases and J gave up 11 bases, with 18 bases separating them. The CDR3 is made up of 13 amino acids. Germline CDR1 SGHRS, CDR2 YFSETQ. Material: peripheral blood. The source is a young woman with acute or convalescent COVID-19. The V gene is TRBV5-1, the J gene TRBJ2-3, with D possibly being TRBD2 (7 bases). CDR3 nucleotides: TGCGCCAGCAGGGGGGGGGCCCCTCAGGGGCAGTATTTT. This codes for CASRGGAPQGQYF.